These 13 T cell receptor beta chains were all obtained from the same sample, sequenced in a study of cytomegalovirus exposure and HLA in healthy donors. The PCR contained 60 Vbeta and 13 Jbeta primers. The method was immunoSEQ multiplex PCR; TCRdb's version includes in-frame clones alone and lacks a portion of them. The data hold some 180,000 clones, with around three quarters observed a single time. Sequenced sample: PBMCs. The origin of the receptors is a woman aged 30 to 39 in good health and CMV-seronegative.

The rearrangement uses TRBV5-1 and TRBJ1-4, with a tentative D call TRBD1 (5 bases). Germline lookup yields CDR1 SGHRS and CDR2 YFSETQ. There are 14 residues in the CDR3. The ends were cut back, 2 bases at V and 5 bases at J, with 10 bases in the middle. CDR3 in amino acids: CASSLGAFNEKLFF. The CDR3 DNA reads TGCGCCAGCAGCTTAGGGGCTTTCAATGAAAAACTGTTTTTT.

This clone was seen once. This chain links TRBV5-1 with TRBJ2-5; D is perhaps TRBD2 (5 bases). This CDR3 is 12 amino acids long. Germline-derived CDR1 and CDR2 are SGHRS and YFSETQ. Trimming removed 5 bases at V and 4 bases at J, with 9 bases between. CDR3 sequence: CASRLEVETQYF. DNA for the CDR3: TGCGCCAGCAGGCTGGAGGTAGAGACCCAGTACTTC.

The genes are TRBV6-5 and TRBJ2-3; 10 bases map to TRBD1. CDR1 is MNHEY and CDR2 is SVGAGI in the germline V gene. The V and J ends lost 6 bases and 1 base, in that order; junction bases with no gene match: 4. This CDR3 spans 15 amino acids. CDR3 sequence: CASRRQGARTDTQYF. CDR3 in DNA: TGTGCCAGCAGAAGACAGGGGGCTCGCACAGATACGCAGTATTTT.

This sequence joins TRBV27 and TRBJ1-1, with D maybe TRBD1 (6 bases). The length of the CDR3 is 18 residues. CDR1 is MNHEY and CDR2 is SMNVEV in the germline V gene (reference sequence). Trimming stripped 5 bases from V and 4 bases from J, with 26 bases between. This CDR3 is CASSPGSGGRAGGTEAFF. For the CDR3, the DNA is TGTGCCAGCAGTCCGGGGTCGGGGGGCCGGGCAGGCGGCACTGAAGCTTTCTTT.

The chain recombines TRBV19 with TRBJ1-5; TRBD1 matches 10 bases. The CDR3 runs 15 residues. Unmatched junction bases numbered 4, after V lost 4 bases and J lost 4 bases. The germline V gene encodes CDR1 LNHDA and CDR2 SQIVND (reference sequence). CDR3 DNA sequence: TGTGCCAGTAGTAGGGACAGGGGAGGAAATCAGCCCCAGCATTTT. Translating it yields CASSRDRGGNQPQHF.

The chain joins TRBV2 to TRBJ2-7; 8 bases are shared with TRBD1. The CDR3 extends over 16 amino acids. Germline CDR1 reads SNHLY; CDR2 reads FYNNEI. Trimming removed 6 bases from V and 5 bases from J; junction bases left unmatched: 15. The CDR3 sequence: CASSLDARTGIDEQYF. The CDR3 DNA is TGTGCCAGCAGCTTGGACGCTCGGACAGGGATCGACGAGCAGTACTTC.

In regard to this clone: The same CDR3 arises from other DNA sequences in this sample as well. This chain uses TRBV4-2 with TRBJ2-5, with TRBD2 identical over 9 bases. J was trimmed by 3 bases and V by 0 bases; bases with no gene match: 2. In germline, CDR1 is LGHNA, CDR2 YNFKEQ. The CDR3 is made up of 15 amino acids. CDR3 DNA: TGTGCCAGCAGCCAAGAATTAGCGGGGGAAGAGACCCAGTACTTC. This encodes CASSQELAGEETQYF.

The V and J genes are TRBV7-2 and TRBJ1-2; 9 bases map to TRBD1. This CDR3 is 15 amino acids long. Losses at the gene ends were 5 bases for V and 3 bases for J; bases not matched to a gene: 7. Looked up from germline, CDR1 is SGHTA and CDR2 is FQGNSA. This chain's CDR3 is CASSRDRVVDYGYTF. The DNA of the CDR3 is TGTGCCAGCAGCAGGGACAGGGTCGTTGACTATGGCTACACCTTC.

The V and J genes are TRBV27 and TRBJ2-1; D possibly corresponds to TRBD2 (6 bases). The CDR3 is 14 residues long. V was trimmed by 2 bases and J by 1 base, leaving 6 bases between them. Germline V lookup: CDR1 MNHEY, CDR2 SMNVEV (reference sequence). The CDR3 loop is CASSLAGSYNEQFF. The CDR3 bases are TGTGCCAGCAGTTTAGCGGGGTCCTACAATGAGCAGTTCTTC.

The J gene is TRBJ1-6, the V gene TRBV25-1; a possible D gene is TRBD1 (6 bases). The CDR3 is made up of 13 amino acids. CDR1 and CDR2 from the germline V gene are MGHDK and SYGVNS. Trimming shortened V by 4 bases and J by 8 bases, and 9 bases separated the two germline ends. The CDR3 is CASSVGADSPLHF. In DNA, the CDR3 is TGTGCCAGCAGTGTGGGGGCCGATTCACCCCTCCACTTT.

The chain uses TRBV5-1 and TRBJ2-3; TRBD2 agrees at 11 bases. V was clipped by 3 bases and J by 0 bases; unmatched bases: 9. Germline CDR1 and CDR2: SGHRS and YFSETQ. The CDR3 runs 18 residues. CDR3 in amino acids: CASSSGLAVRSSTDTQYF. In nucleotides, the CDR3 is TGCGCCAGCAGCTCGGGACTAGCGGTGAGATCTAGCACAGATACGCAGTATTTT. The variable domain in full, with the rest retrieved from reference TRBV5-1 and TRBJ2-3, is KAGVTQTPRYLIKTRGQQVTLSCSPISGHRSVSWYQQTPGQGLQFLFEYFSETQRNKGNFPGRFSGRQFSNSRSEMNVSTLELGDSALYLCASSSGLAVRSSTDTQYFGPGTRLTVL.

With regard to this clone: A read error may account for a junction end that differs from germline. This chain connects TRBV7-9 to TRBJ1-2, with TRBD1 matching 8 bases. In germline, CDR1 is SEHNR, CDR2 FQNEAQ (reference sequence). CDR3 length equals 11 residues. This CDR3 reads CASSPIDRGLF. CDR3 DNA sequence: TGTGCCAGCAGCCCGATAGACAGGGGTCTCTTC.

The DNA for the CDR3 is TGTGCCAGCACCAAGGACATCTCTGGAAACACCATATATTTT. Residues: CASTKDISGNTIYF. This rearrangement joins TRBV5-8 to TRBJ1-3, with TRBD1 as a possible D gene (5 bases). The CDR3 runs to 14 residues. V shed 6 bases and J shed 0 bases, with 10 bases lying between them. The germline V gene has CDR1 SGHTS and CDR2 YDEGEE.